A single sample gave rise to the 21 T cell receptor beta chains below, sequenced in a study of blood T cells in healthy people across ages. The second PCR ran roughly 7 to 11 cycles with a sample-barcoded 5' primer and J-beta primers. TCRdb re-called the 5' RACE reads through MiXCR, storing one row per CDR3 protein. The sample yields some 1.4 million distinct CDR3 sequences, approximately 42% seen once. Sequencing input: blood. The receptors shown here come from a woman aged 18 to 35 in good health.

This clonotype was counted once. A much larger clone lies one base from this, so it may be a read error. The rearrangement joins TRBV4-2 to TRBJ2-7; 15 nucleotides line up with TRBD2. Trimming at V came to 4 bases and at J to 7 bases, leaving 8 bases not matched to a gene. CDR3 length: 16 residues. CDR1 is LGHNA and CDR2 is YNFKEQ in the germline V gene. The CDR3 DNA sequence: TGTGCCAGCAGCCCCGGGACTAGCGGGAGGAACAATGAGCAGTACTTC. This translates into CASSPGTSGRNNEQYF.

This clonotype was seen only a few times. The chain is built from TRBV10-3 and TRBJ2-1, with D tentatively TRBD2 (5 bases). Trimming cost V 4 bases and J 12 bases, with 19 bases left between them. The CDR3 is 14 amino acids. From germline, CDR1 is ENHRY and CDR2 SYGVKD. The CDR3 region is CAISVTDWARGQFF. The CDR3 DNA reads as TGTGCCATCAGTGTCACGGACTGGGCGCGCGGGCAGTTCTTC.

This clonotype has a handful of counts. V and J are TRBV14 and TRBJ2-5; 10 nucleotides match TRBD1. From germline, CDR1 is SGHDN and CDR2 FVKESK. Unmatched junction bases numbered 8, after V lost 2 bases and J lost 2 bases. The CDR3 length is 17 residues. The CDR3 DNA is TGTGCCAGCAGCCAATTCGCGGACAGGGGGGCGCAAGAGACCCAGTACTTC. Protein: CASSQFADRGAQETQYF.

The chain employs TRBV24-1 and TRBJ2-3; 11 bases match TRBD2. The V gene end was trimmed by 4 bases and the J gene end by 3 bases; junction bases not matched to a gene: 5. Germline CDR1 reads KGHDR; CDR2 reads SFDVKD. This CDR3 has 16 amino acids. As DNA, the CDR3 is TGTGCCACCAGTGAGCTGATAGCGGGGGGGACAGATACGCAGTATTTT. Encoded protein: CATSELIAGGTDTQYF.

The chain has TRBV20-1 and TRBJ2-6, with D maybe TRBD2 (5 bases). The CDR3 is made up of 15 amino acids. CDR1 is DFQATT, CDR2 SNEGSKA, per germline (reference sequence). V lost 6 bases and J 0 bases, leaving 12 bases between the germline ends. The DNA of the CDR3 is TGCAGTGCCCTCCCGGGGTCCTCTGGGGCCAACGTCCTGACTTTC. This encodes CSALPGSSGANVLTF.

Note on this clonotype: The junction departs from the called germline gene at one end, perhaps through a read error. This rearrangement joins TRBV20-1 to TRBJ2-3; possible D gene TRBD2, 6 bases. Per the germline V gene, CDR1 is DFQATT and CDR2 is SNEGSKA (reference sequence). The CDR3 totals 14 residues. The CDR3 loop is CSVRDGGWADTQYF. The DNA for the CDR3 is TGCAGTGTTAGAGATGGGGGGTGGGCAGATACGCAGTATTTT.

This clonotype has at least ten counts. The chain uses TRBV5-1 and TRBJ1-1; no clear D. Per germline, CDR1 SGHRS and CDR2 YFSETQ. This CDR3 contains 11 residues. V was shortened by 3 bases and J by 3 bases, with 3 bases between the two germline ends. This CDR3 reads CASSSDTEAFF. In DNA form, the CDR3 reads TGCGCCAGCAGCTCGGACACTGAAGCTTTCTTT.

The rearrangement uses TRBV3-1 and TRBJ2-4, with 7 bases that match TRBD1. Near its end, the DNA agrees better with TRBJ2-7, so the J call may be wrong. CDR3 size: 15 residues. Germline CDR1 is LGHDT and CDR2 is YNNKEL (reference sequence). The DNA for the CDR3 is TGTGCCAGTAAGGGAAAGACAGGGACAACCTACGAGCAGTACTTC. Protein product: CASKGKTGTTYEQYF.

V gene TRBV20-1 combines with J gene TRBJ2-3, with D hard to call. V lost 0 bases to trimming and J lost 10 bases, with 14 bases between them. Germline CDR1 DFQATT, CDR2 SNEGSKA (reference sequence). The CDR3 covers 13 residues. CDR3 DNA sequence: TGCAGTGCTAGAGATCCCCCATTTAAGGCGCAGTATTTT. Its protein is CSARDPPFKAQYF.

In its sample, this clonotype was seen a few times. The V and J genes are TRBV11-2 and TRBJ2-7; a weak D match, TRBD2 (5 bases). The CDR3 extends over 13 amino acids. V shed 6 bases and J shed 0 bases, with 9 bases lying between them. From germline, CDR1 is SGHAT and CDR2 FQNNGV. The CDR3 DNA sequence: TGTGCCAGCAGGGACTTGCTCTCCTACGAGCAGTACTTC. This codes for CASRDLLSYEQYF.

V is TRBV3-1 and J is TRBJ1-2; D is ambiguous. Germline V gene data show CDR1 as LGHDT and CDR2 as YNNKEL (reference sequence). The length of the CDR3 is 12 residues. The V end was cut by 2 bases, the J end by 8 bases, with 9 bases between. The CDR3 region has the DNA TGTGCCAGCAGCCAACAGGTATTCGGCTACACCTTC. Protein: CASSQQVFGYTF.

This sequence joins TRBV7-2 and TRBJ2-3; 9 nucleotides agree with TRBD2. There are 19 residues in the CDR3. Trimming cost V 1 base and J 0 bases; bases outside gene matches: 11. CDR1 is SGHTA, CDR2 FQGNSA, per germline. CDR3 region: CASSLVVSGGPRSTDTQYF. Here the CDR3 DNA reads TGTGCCAGCAGCTTAGTTGTTAGCGGGGGCCCGAGAAGCACAGATACGCAGTATTTT.

This sequence joins TRBV11-3 and TRBJ2-3; D might be TRBD1 or TRBD2, each matching 5 bases. Germline V lookup: CDR1 SGHNT, CDR2 YENEEA. CDR3 size: 14 residues. The ends were cut back, 0 bases at V and 9 bases at J, with 13 bases in the middle. CDR3: CASSLDRGAVTQYF. CDR3 coding DNA: TGTGCCAGCAGCTTAGATAGGGGAGCGGTCACGCAGTATTTT.

The chain carries TRBV12-3 or TRBV12-4 and TRBJ2-7, with D perhaps assigned TRBD1 or TRBD2 (5 bases each). The CDR3 totals 13 residues. With 2 bases removed from V and 6 bases from J, the gap between germline ends came to 11 bases. The CDR3 DNA sequence: TGTGCCAGCAGTTTACTTGAGGGGAGCGAGCAGTACTTC. It encodes CASSLLEGSEQYF.

The J gene is TRBJ2-5, the V gene TRBV30, with D maybe TRBD1 (6 bases). With 0 bases removed from V and 1 base from J, the gap between germline ends came to 9 bases. The CDR3 is 14 residues long. CDR1 is GTSNPN, CDR2 SVGIG, per germline (reference sequence). Here the CDR3 DNA reads TGTGCCTGGAGTGTACAGGGAACCCAAGAGACCCAGTACTTC. Amino acids: CAWSVQGTQETQYF.

The rearrangement joins TRBV7-9 to TRBJ2-2, with 9 bases fitting TRBD1. The CDR3 has 18 amino acids. The germline V gene has CDR1 SEHNR and CDR2 FQNEAQ (reference sequence). After removal of 3 bases from V and 6 bases from J, the junction contained 14 bases not matched to a gene. The CDR3: CASSFVGWRQGDAGELFF. CDR3 DNA: TGTGCCAGCAGCTTCGTAGGTTGGAGACAGGGGGATGCCGGGGAGCTGTTTTTT. The full variable domain, rest sourced from reference TRBV7-9 and TRBJ2-2, is DTGVSQNPRHKITKRGQNVTFRCDPISEHNRLYWYRQTLGQGPEFLTYFQNEAQLEKSRLLSDRFSAERPKGSFSTLEIQRTEQGDSAMYLCASSFVGWRQGDAGELFFGEGSRLTVL.

The CDR3 DNA is TGCAGTGCTAGAGAACTAACTAGCTGGAATCAGTTCTTC. Amino acid sequence: CSARELTSWNQFF. The chain is built from TRBV20-1 and TRBJ2-1, with a possible D match to TRBD2 (6 bases). Germline V gives CDR1 DFQATT, CDR2 SNEGSKA (reference sequence). V lost 0 bases to trimming and J lost 13 bases, with 16 bases between them. The CDR3 sequence is 13 residues long.

CDR3: CSVETPAHSSYEQYF. The CDR3 DNA sequence: TGCAGCGTTGAAACTCCAGCGCATAGCTCCTACGAGCAGTACTTC. The V gene is TRBV29-1, the J gene TRBJ2-7; no clear D. This CDR3 comprises 15 residues. Germline V lookup: CDR1 SQVTM, CDR2 ANQGSEA. Trimming shortened V by 2 bases and J by 0 bases, and 14 bases separated the two germline ends.

The rearrangement links TRBV6-5 to TRBJ2-7; tentatively, D is TRBD2 (6 bases). The length of the CDR3 is 17 residues. V was pared by 2 bases and J by 0 bases, with 17 bases between. CDR1 is MNHEY, CDR2 SVGAGI, per germline. The CDR3 DNA reads TGTGCCAGCAGTTACGTGGGGGGACGGCCGAGCTCCTACGAGCAGTACTTC. Protein: CASSYVGGRPSSYEQYF.

V is TRBV3-1 and J is TRBJ2-5, with 12 bases identical to TRBD2. J gave up 5 bases and V 5 bases, and 12 bases lay outside the gene matches. The CDR3 has 17 amino acids. Germline CDR1 and CDR2: LGHDT and YNNKEL (reference sequence). The CDR3 DNA reads TGTGCCAGCAGCTCAGAGCCTAGCGGGGGGGTATCGGAGACCCAGTACTTC. It specifies CASSSEPSGGVSETQYF.

This clonotype was observed a handful of times. V gene TRBV28 combines with J gene TRBJ2-7; D is unresolved. Trimming shortened V by 5 bases and J by 2 bases, and 13 bases separated the two germline ends. The germline CDR1 and CDR2 sequences are MDHEN and SYDVKM. The CDR3 length is 14 residues. The CDR3 DNA follows: TGTGCCAGCAGTCCGATCACCGCTCCCTACGAGCAGTACTTC. It translates to CASSPITAPYEQYF.